Listed below are T cell receptor beta chains from one sample, sequenced in a study of CD8 T cells in ankylosing spondylitis. TCRdb redid the calling of the 5' RACE reads with MiXCR, one entry per CDR3 protein. The repertoire holds more than 500,000 distinct CDR3 sequences, with under 5.5% as singletons. Material: blood, either unsorted or a sorted T cell fraction (not recorded which). Source of these receptors: a male donor with ankylosing spondylitis. Each CDR3 is given with its conserved first and last residue. Fields, in order: D gene, J gene, V gene, clone size, CDR3 protein, CDR3 DNA. The D gene is left open where the match is weak. Part of the rows lack a size; the others show once, few, many or a class for expanded clones.

. | TRBJ2-5 | TRBV12-3/TRBV12-4 | many | CASSLDAGGETQYF | TGTGCCAGCAGTTTAGACGCAGGGGGGGAGACCCAGTACTTC
. | TRBJ2-3 | TRBV7-9 | many | CASSLYGGGSTQYF | TGTGCCAGCAGCTTATACGGGGGAGGTTCAACGCAGTATTTT
TRBD2 | TRBJ2-1 | TRBV6-1 | . | CASSEVAGGPGEQFF | TGTGCCAGCAGTGAGGTAGCGGGAGGCCCTGGGGAGCAGTTCTTC
. | TRBJ2-1 | TRBV27 | many | CASSFVGGRAFNEQFF | TGTGCCAGCAGTTTTGTAGGGGGGAGGGCCTTCAATGAGCAGTTCTTC
TRBD2 | TRBJ2-7 | TRBV4-3 | many | CASSLRLAGEPYEQYF | TGCGCCAGCAGCCTACGACTAGCGGGAGAACCCTACGAGCAGTACTTC
. | TRBJ2-3 | TRBV7-8 | many | CASSLAAGRFSDTQYF | TGTGCCAGCAGCTTAGCGGCAGGGAGGTTTTCAGATACGCAGTATTTT
TRBD2 | TRBJ2-3 | TRBV10-3 | many | CAISERLAGGHTQYF | TGTGCCATCAGTGAGAGACTAGCGGGGGGACATACGCAGTATTTT
. | TRBJ2-7 | TRBV7-2 | many | CASSLGSGFYYEQYF | TGTGCCAGCAGCTTAGGGTCCGGGTTTTACTACGAGCAGTACTTC
TRBD1 | TRBJ1-2 | TRBV7-9 | many | CASSFGTGYGYTF | TGTGCCAGCAGCTTCGGGACAGGATATGGCTACACCTTC
. | TRBJ1-5 | TRBV27 | many | CASSFGRYSNQPQHF | TGTGCCAGCAGTTTTGGGCGTTATAGCAATCAGCCCCAGCATTTT
. | TRBJ1-2 | TRBV12-3/TRBV12-4 | many | CASSKGGDYGYTF | TGTGCCAGCAGTAAGGGGGGAGACTATGGCTACACCTTC
. | TRBJ2-7 | TRBV4-3 | many | CASSQDLTGDYEQYF | TGCGCCAGCAGCCAAGATCTTACGGGGGACTACGAGCAGTACTTC
TRBD2 | TRBJ2-5 | TRBV10-3 | few | CAISPAGGQETQYF | TGTGCCATCAGCCCAGCGGGGGGGCAAGAGACCCAGTACTTC
. | TRBJ1-1 | TRBV6-5 | . | CASSYWAHRDRTYTEAFF | TGTGCCAGCAGTTACTGGGCCCATCGAGACAGAACATACACTGAAGCTTTCTTT
. | TRBJ2-3 | TRBV29-1 | many | CSLLLGGTDTQYF | TGCAGCCTTCTTTTGGGGGGTACAGATACGCAGTATTTT
. | TRBJ1-6 | TRBV20-1 | many | CSARRGSPLHF | TGCAGTGCTAGACGGGGTTCACCCCTCCACTTT
. | TRBJ2-1 | TRBV14 | many | CASSQLALVGEQFF | TGTGCCAGCAGCCAACTCGCACTAGTGGGTGAGCAGTTCTTC
. | TRBJ2-7 | TRBV6-5 | many | CASSYSGNYEQYF | TGTGCCAGCAGTTACTCAGGGAACTACGAGCAGTACTTC
. | TRBJ1-2 | TRBV5-1 | many | CASSFLKDGGGYTF | TGCGCCAGCAGCTTCCTAAAAGATGGTGGCGGCTACACCTTC
. | TRBJ2-5 | TRBV7-9 | many | CASSSLTTEETQYF | TGTGCCAGCAGCTCCCTCACCACAGAAGAGACCCAGTACTTC
TRBD1 | TRBJ1-6 | TRBV5-5 | many | CASSRPQGSSYNSPLHF | TGTGCCAGCAGCCGACCACAGGGGAGCTCCTATAATTCACCCCTCCACTTT
TRBD2 | TRBJ2-1 | TRBV5-6 | many | CASTLLAGGHNEQFF | TGTGCCAGCACTTTACTAGCGGGAGGGCACAATGAGCAGTTCTTC
TRBD2 | TRBJ2-5 | TRBV6-1 | . | CATPLGGGETQYF | TGTGCCACCCCCCTCGGGGGGGGGGAGACCCAGTACTTC
. | TRBJ2-6 | TRBV4-3 | few | CASSQDGKFSGANVLTF | TGCGCCAGCAGCCAAGACGGAAAGTTCTCTGGGGCCAACGTCCTGACTTTC
TRBD2 | TRBJ2-3 | TRBV5-1 | . | CASSFGLAGESDTQYF | TGCGCCAGCAGCTTCGGACTAGCGGGGGAATCAGATACGCAGTATTTT
TRBD1 | TRBJ1-1 | TRBV20-1 | many | CSVRDREVTEAFF | TGCAGTGTTCGCGACAGGGAAGTCACTGAAGCTTTCTTT
TRBD1 | TRBJ2-7 | TRBV12-3/TRBV12-4 | many | CASREGTGLTYEQYF | TGTGCCAGCAGAGAGGGGACAGGGCTCACCTACGAGCAGTACTTC
. | TRBJ2-1 | TRBV2 | . | CASSERLHEQFF | TGTGCCAGCAGTGAAAGACTTCATGAGCAGTTCTTC
TRBD2 | TRBJ2-3 | TRBV4-3 | many | CASSQIAGGSTDTQYF | TGCGCCAGCAGCCAAATAGCGGGGGGGAGCACAGATACGCAGTATTTT
TRBD1 | TRBJ1-1 | TRBV28 | many | CASTTRDRASNTEAFF | TGTGCCAGCACTACGCGGGACAGGGCGTCAAACACTGAAGCTTTCTTT
. | TRBJ2-1 | TRBV5-1 | many | CASSSTGWGGYNEQFF | TGCGCCAGCAGCTCCACAGGGTGGGGTGGTTACAATGAGCAGTTCTTC
TRBD1 | TRBJ1-1 | TRBV5-1 | many | CASSPDGDSGTEAFF | TGCGCCAGCAGCCCGGACGGGGACAGTGGAACTGAAGCTTTCTTT
. | TRBJ1-2 | TRBV25-1 | many | CASSEYGRGYGYTF | TGTGCCAGCAGTGAGTACGGGCGAGGCTATGGCTACACCTTC
. | TRBJ2-3 | TRBV7-9 | many | CASSLGGNTDTQYF | TGTGCCAGCAGCTTAGGCGGGAACACAGATACGCAGTATTTT
. | TRBJ1-1 | TRBV11-2 | . | CASSLGRGNTETFF | TGTGCCAGCAGCTTAGGTCGGGGGAACACTGAAACTTTCTTT
. | TRBJ1-2 | TRBV20-1 | many | CRTTAPPYGYTF | TGCAGAACGACAGCACCGCCGTATGGCTACACCTTC
. | TRBJ1-5 | TRBV7-2 | many | CASSSFNQPQHF | TGTGCCAGCAGTTCCTTTAATCAGCCCCAGCATTTT
. | TRBJ2-7 | TRBV4-1 | many | CASSPGTLRSYEQYF | TGCGCCAGCAGCCCAGGGACTCTTCGATCCTACGAGCAGTACTTC
TRBD1 | TRBJ2-7 | TRBV4-1 | . | CASSHFGTGDGEQYF | TGCGCCAGCAGTCACTTCGGGACAGGGGATGGCGAGCAGTACTTC
. | TRBJ2-3 | TRBV4-2 | many | CASSQGGATDTQYF | TGTGCCAGCAGCCAGGGGGGGGCGACAGATACGCAGTATTTT
TRBD1 | TRBJ2-1 | TRBV14 | many | CASSQVAMGQGPNEGFF | TGTGCCAGCAGCCAAGTAGCTATGGGACAGGGGCCCAATGAGGGGTTCTTC
TRBD1 | TRBJ2-3 | TRBV7-2 | many | CASSGDRGLGDTQYF | TGTGCCAGCAGCGGGGACAGGGGGCTTGGAGATACGCAGTATTTT
. | TRBJ2-7 | TRBV30 | . | CAWSVGGEQYF | TGTGCCTGGAGTGTAGGGGGGGAGCAGTACTTC
. | TRBJ1-4 | TRBV4-3 | many | CASSPHGANEKLFF | TGCGCCAGCAGCCCACACGGCGCTAATGAAAAACTGTTTTTT
. | TRBJ2-3 | TRBV20-1 | . | CSARESRSSTDTQYF | TGCAGTGCTCGCGAAAGCCGGAGCAGCACAGATACGCAGTATTTT
. | TRBJ2-3 | TRBV25-1 | many | CAISVRVGDTQYF | TGTGCCATCTCGGTACGGGTCGGAGATACGCAGTATTTT
. | TRBJ2-7 | TRBV20-1 | many | CSASMAFFSYEQYF | TGCAGTGCTAGTATGGCTTTTTTTTCCTACGAGCAGTACTTC
TRBD1 | TRBJ1-2 | TRBV25-1 | many | CASSDPGTGEAYGYTF | TGTGCCAGCAGTGACCCCGGGACAGGAGAAGCCTATGGCTACACCTTC
TRBD1 | TRBJ2-2 | TRBV4-3 | many | CASSLGTGAPSVAGELFF | TGCGCCAGCAGCCTAGGGACAGGGGCTCCGTCGGTGGCCGGGGAGCTGTTTTTT
. | TRBJ2-3 | TRBV7-9 | many | CASSFVPLWVSQYF | TGTGCCAGCAGCTTCGTTCCTCTCTGGGTTTCGCAGTATTTT
TRBD1 | TRBJ2-5 | TRBV13 | few | CASSWSPDRGQETQYF | TGTGCCAGCAGCTGGAGCCCGGACAGGGGACAAGAGACCCAGTACTTC
. | TRBJ2-7 | TRBV7-2 | . | CASSPGTVQPYEQYF | TGTGCCAGCAGCCCTGGGACGGTGCAGCCCTACGAGCAGTACTTC
. | TRBJ2-1 | TRBV10-2 | many | CASSRTGRYNEQFF | TGCGCCAGCAGCCGAACAGGACGGTACAATGAGCAGTTCTTC
. | TRBJ2-5 | TRBV4-1 | many | CASSQVGWIQETQYF | TGCGCCAGCAGCCAAGTCGGGTGGATTCAAGAGACCCAGTACTTC
. | TRBJ1-2 | TRBV20-1 | many | CSARDSTEFYGYTF | TGCAGTGCTAGGGATTCAACTGAATTTTATGGCTACACCTTC
TRBD1 | TRBJ2-7 | TRBV7-2 | . | CASSTDRVDEQYF | TGTGCCAGCAGCACGGACAGGGTGGATGAGCAGTACTTC
. | TRBJ1-1 | TRBV20-1 | many | CSGGRRDTEAFF | TGCAGTGGAGGGCGCCGAGACACTGAAGCTTTCTTT
TRBD1 | TRBJ1-1 | TRBV7-9 | many | CASSLGQGGYEEAFF | TGTGCCAGCAGCCTGGGACAGGGAGGTTATGAAGAAGCTTTCTTT